This T cell receptor beta chain was recovered during a study of blood T cells in healthy people across ages. V was clipped by 6 bases and J by 15 bases, with 15 bases between them. The CDR3 covers 11 residues. Together with a sample-barcoded 5' primer, a J-beta primer mix was included in a second PCR lasting about 7 to 12 cycles. MiXCR, applied by TCRdb to the 5' RACE reads, yields one record per CDR3 protein. This sample carries more than 600,000 distinct CDR3 sequences, around a quarter of them seen once, and the ten largest clones take under 9.5%. The same data also went into a second study, on T cells of mothers and their children.

The TCR comes from a boy younger than 18 in good health. The sample taken for sequencing was blood. The chain carries TRBV12-3 or TRBV12-4 and TRBJ2-1; either TRBD1 or TRBD2 may supply D (5 bases each). This CDR3 reads CASSPGPTPFF. CDR3 nucleotides: TGTGCCAGCAGCCCGGGACCCACGCCGTTCTTC.